This T cell receptor beta chain is drawn from a study of cytomegalovirus exposure and HLA in healthy donors (dated by TCRdb to 2017 to 2019). About the investigation overall: An earlier analysis of 587 of the donors reported 276 Gb of sequence data and some 110 million unique TCR beta sequences obtained from around 180 million T cells. About 320 gigabases of sequencing data and approximately 93 million unique TCR sequences were included in an early release covering roughly 600 HLA-typed donors. The genetic ancestry cluster associated with self-reported Caucasian donors included 81% of the approximately 430 genotyped donors. The study aimed to test whether cataloging public T cell receptors could reveal signatures of past pathogen exposure. The T cell repertoires of 666 subjects were profiled by immunosequencing and related to cytomegalovirus serostatus. Along with the approximately 650-subject first cohort, a separate validation cohort of approximately 110 different subjects was used. The study combined high-throughput TCR immunosequencing, statistical association of individual TCRs with disease status, and machine learning to predict cytomegalovirus infection status. In a later analysis, previously published TCR beta repertoires from about 670 donors were re-analyzed and high-resolution HLA genotyping was added so that TCR occurrence patterns could be studied. Rather than using new phenotypic data, the later analysis identified candidate immune exposures from TCR beta sequences and from how often those sequences occurred across donors. To decide whether each TCR beta V gene segment behaved as functional or pseudogenic, an earlier analysis of 587 of the donors relied on high-throughput TCR beta sequencing. Donor age, sex, ethnicity and CMV serostatus were compiled together with the repertoire data. In a later genetic analysis, genome-wide SNP genotypes for about 55% of the roughly 700 donors were used, and that subset was treated as a discovery cohort. Every repertoire in the discovery cohort had been generated on one and the same sequencing platform. Class I and class II HLA loci were covered by the typing at four-digit resolution. Typing coverage varied by locus: 629-630 donors for A, B, C, DRB1 and DQB1; roughly 520 for DQA1; over 600 for DPA1; 450 to 480 for DPB1. A handful of DR-DQ haplotypes were handled as single units for association and clustering because linkage in the cohort was strong. Among several hundred genotyped donors of the cohort, an average of around 220,000 unique TCR beta nucleotide sequences was sequenced per donor, of which roughly 17% were non-productive. General study outcomes and caveats: A later analysis reported that several top co-occurrence clusters appeared linked to parvovirus B19, influenza, CMV and Epstein-Barr virus. The sequencing pipeline was judged likely to have produced a cluster of highly shared sequence variants as a technical artifact. According to a later analysis, TCR association rates differed among HLA loci, with DRB1 alleles showing the most associated TCRs and HLA-C alleles showing the fewest. The presence/absence analyses assumed that sequencing depth was roughly uniform across donors, and that assumption may not be true. Most TCR sequences were seen in very few donors, while some public TCRs were found in many individuals. Because the 87-base-pair reads could not distinguish some IMGT-functional V segments, including TRBV6-2 and TRBV6-3, those segments were excluded. The classifier was reported to diagnose cytomegalovirus status with high specificity and sensitivity in both the original cohort and the validation cohort. In a later analysis, HLA-associated TCR beta chains showed more clonal expansion and lower generation probabilities than non-associated chains that were equally common. This cohort had only TCR beta chains sequenced, and the lack of alpha or paired-chain data limited which features could be detected. In a later analysis, some 17,000 TCR beta sequences were associated with specific HLA alleles at a false discovery rate of 0.05. When HLA alleles, especially DR and DQ, strongly co-occurred, TCR associations were difficult to assign to individual alleles. Because counts were too low, about 17 rarely observed V segments, including chromosome 9 orphons, were excluded from the earlier analysis of 587 of the donors. In vitro tests confirmed that a few of the cytomegalovirus-associated TCR beta chains recognize cytomegalovirus antigens. Linkage disequilibrium might explain the correlated functional status among segregating V segments, but an unknown experimental factor could not be ruled out. A later analysis found that most CMV-associated TCR beta chains appeared HLA-restricted, with HLA associations seemingly driven largely by CMV exposure. According to the authors, the approach could potentially be generalized to other disease states and immunological phenotypes. An association between a missense DCLRE1C variant and V-gene and J-gene trimming of TCR beta chains was found in a later genetic analysis and replicated in an independent cohort. In the study, 150 to 200 TCR beta chains were listed as associated with cytomegalovirus. Broadly in line with IMGT annotations, most TCR beta V segments showed up in productive rearrangements about 87% or about 30% of the time in an earlier analysis of approximately 640 of the donors. For the cohort, immune exposure information was limited to CMV serostatus. Because HLA typing was unavailable for some donors at each locus, only the typed subset was used in association tests. According to a later genetic analysis, donors in an Asian-associated ancestry cluster had fewer N-insertions in productive TCRs than the roughly 700-donor mean. A further reported finding was that TCR beta sequences accurately predicted the HLA-A and HLA-B alleles for most subjects in the first cohort.

The method behind the library was the immunoSEQ multiplex PCR assay. The multiplex PCR relied on a mix of 60 forward primers for TCR Vbeta segments and 13 reverse primers for TCR Jbeta segments. Amplification of the CDR3 region of rearranged TCR beta genes was performed with a multiplex PCR assay on genomic DNA. On the Illumina HiSeq System, the amplified TCR beta libraries were sequenced as 87-base-pair reads. Turning to the authors' computational methods: Across the 670 or so repertoires, a later analysis counted tens of millions of unique TCR beta chains, around 10 million of which were shared by at least two donors. Raw reads were error-corrected and collapsed into unique sequences by a nearest-neighbor algorithm in which closely related sequences were merged to remove PCR and sequencing errors. V, D and J gene segments were assigned by aligning CDR3 sequences to IMGT reference sequences. For a sequence to be retained, a match of at least six nucleotides to both a V gene segment and a J gene segment was required. A rearrangement was called productive if the CDR3 had no stop codons and remained in frame with V and J, and every other rearrangement was called non-productive. Following IMGT convention, CDR3 was defined as the stretch from the second conserved V-encoded cysteine up to the conserved J-encoded phenylalanine. The earlier analysis of a few hundred of the donors excluded sequences that lacked an unambiguous match to a single V gene segment. In an earlier analysis of 587 of the donors, a V segment was called functional when productive rearrangements were above 56.7%, and segregating when the standard deviation between donors exceeded 5%. To diagnose cytomegalovirus status from the catalog of TCR beta chain sequences, a statistical classification framework was built. In a later analysis, V and J genes were assigned by comparing TCR nucleotide sequences against IMGT/GENE-DB human TR gene sequences. In a later analysis, CDR3 sequences and most-parsimonious VDJ recombination scenarios were assigned using the TCRdist pipeline. A later analysis defined each TCR beta chain by its CDR3 amino acid sequence plus V-gene family, and excluded reads lacking a unique V-gene family. As a way to deal with suspected cross-contamination and a sequencing artifact, a later analysis dropped 592 nucleotide sequences that were highly shared and had low generation probability. For each public chain, a later analysis derived a clonal expansion index from normalized ranks of inferred template counts within each repertoire. In a later analysis, generation probabilities were computed with a VDJ recombination model fitted to out-of-frame rearrangements, and the resulting probabilities were checked against IGoR. A later analysis scored TCR-TCR, TCR-HLA and TCR-CMV co-occurrence with hypergeometric tests, applying a repertoire-size bias correction to TCR pairs. To estimate false discovery rates, a later analysis permuted the HLA or CMV assignments 20 times. In a later analysis, co-occurring TCRs were grouped using DBSCAN, and TCRdist sequence similarity was added for clustering within HLA-allele-positive subsets. For co-occurrence clustering, repertoires with fewer than 30,000 or more than 120,000 public chains were excluded, along with 5 or 6 repertoires with anomalous nucleotide sharing. The table comes from immuneACCESS by way of TCRdb, which keeps in-frame sequences with V and J called. Part of the clones is missing from these tables; in studies checked, under half for an unresolved V gene and the rest for unknown reasons. V and J calls and clone size are as listed in that table; D and trimming were resolved from the DNA. Within this sample are about 190,000 clones, with 60% to 80% of them counted one time only. In total, the top ten clones hold less than 2% of the sample.

Remarks on this clone: What antigen it recognizes has not been identified. No quality values exist for individual bases; no much larger clone is one base distant.

The cohort comprised 710 or so healthy bone marrow donors. At the time of sampling, every cohort member was nominally healthy, though immune exposures that went unrecorded were likely present. The donor was CMV seronegative and was included in the group of 352 seronegative cohort members. Every donor gave a peripheral blood sample, and the peripheral blood mononuclear cells from that sample were used for TCR beta sequencing. The Qiagen DNeasy Blood Extraction Kit was used to extract genomic DNA from the blood cell samples. The CDR3 goes from the cysteine to the phenylalanine over 15 residues. Only the CDR3 DNA stays, 45 bases, in frame from base 1. In the germline V gene (reference sequence), CDR1 corresponds to MNHNY and CDR2 to SVGAGI. V is reduced by 0 bases and J by 3 bases, leaving a spacing of 11 bases between them.

The TCR was taken from a woman aged 18 to 35 in good health and CMV-seronegative. The chain employs TRBV6-6 and TRBJ2-5; the best D guess is TRBD2, with 5 bases matching. The sequencing sample was made of PBMCs. The CDR3 reads CASSYSGTGKETQYF. The nucleotides are TGTGCCAGCAGTTACTCCGGTACCGGGAAAGAGACCCAGTACTTC.